Detailed here is one T cell receptor (beta chain). The PCR ran on 60 Vbeta and 13 Jbeta primers. Using immunoSEQ multiplex PCR, the repertoire was profiled, and TCRdb retains in-frame clones only, with some absent. The repertoire has about 37,000 clones, around 74% of them found once; the top ten carry less than 7%. Trimming cost V 1 base and J 2 bases, with 11 bases left between them. The CDR3 has 16 residues. Germline V gene sequence: CDR1 MRHNA, CDR2 SNTAGT. The data originate from a study of cytomegalovirus exposure and HLA in healthy donors. The sample taken for sequencing was PBMCs. The sequence was obtained from a man aged 25-45 years in good health and CMV-seronegative. The chain combines TRBV6-4 with TRBJ2-2; D remains ambiguous. CDR3 residues: CASSDWATPNTGELFF. As DNA, the CDR3 is TGTGCCAGCAGTGACTGGGCTACCCCTAACACCGGGGAGCTGTTTTTT.